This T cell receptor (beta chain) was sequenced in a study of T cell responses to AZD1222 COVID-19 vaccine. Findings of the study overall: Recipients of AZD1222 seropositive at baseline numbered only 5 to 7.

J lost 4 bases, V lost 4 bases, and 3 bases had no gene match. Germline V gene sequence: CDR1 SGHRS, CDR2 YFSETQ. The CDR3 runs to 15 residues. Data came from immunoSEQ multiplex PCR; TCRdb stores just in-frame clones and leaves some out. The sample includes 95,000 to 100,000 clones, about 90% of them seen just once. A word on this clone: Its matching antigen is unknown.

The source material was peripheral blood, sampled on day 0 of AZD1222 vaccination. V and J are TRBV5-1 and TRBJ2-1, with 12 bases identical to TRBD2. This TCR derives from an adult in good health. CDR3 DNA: TGCGCCAGCAGCCCGACTAGCGGGGGATACAATGAGCAGTTCTTC. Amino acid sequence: CASSPTSGGYNEQFF.